These 21 T cell receptor beta chains were sequenced from one sample in a study of cytomegalovirus exposure and HLA in healthy donors. PCR used 60 Vbeta primers and 13 Jbeta primers. Method: immunoSEQ multiplex PCR; TCRdb's copy keeps in-frame clones and lacks some. This sample has 150,000 to 200,000 clones; about four fifths occur once, and the top ten carry around 1.5%. Sequenced: PBMCs. The receptors stem from a woman aged 50 to 60 in good health and CMV-seronegative.

This clone was recorded once. The rearrangement links TRBV10-3 to TRBJ1-6; D remains ambiguous. Looked up from germline, CDR1 is ENHRY and CDR2 is SYGVKD. This CDR3 region has 13 residues. Trimming took off 3 bases at V and 7 bases at J, with 7 bases between the two ends. CDR3 sequence (DNA): TGTGCCATCAGTGAAACTGCCAATTCACCCCTCCACTTT. It yields the protein CAISETANSPLHF.

The rearrangement uses TRBV6-5 and TRBJ2-1; TRBD2 might be the D (6 bases). Per the germline V gene, CDR1 is MNHEY and CDR2 is SVGAGI. The CDR3 has 13 residues. The V gene lost 9 bases and the J gene lost 13 bases, with 22 bases spanning the gap. Here the CDR3 DNA reads TGTGCCAGTAGAACCCCCGTAGGAGGGAACCAGTTCTTC. Translation gives CASRTPVGGNQFF.

The J gene is TRBJ2-7, the V gene TRBV9; 9 bases are a match to TRBD2. The CDR3 is made up of 12 amino acids. J lost 4 bases, V lost 7 bases, and 3 bases had no gene match. Per the germline V gene, CDR1 is SGDLS and CDR2 is YYNGEE. Here the CDR3 DNA reads TGTGCCAGCGGGACTAGCATATACGAGCAGTACTTC. Its protein product is CASGTSIYEQYF.

The chain carries TRBV5-1 and TRBJ2-5, with TRBD1 matching 8 bases. Trimming took 3 bases from V and 4 from J; bases not matched to a gene: 5. Germline V CDR1 and CDR2: SGHRS, YFSETQ. This CDR3 has 14 residues. CDR3 DNA: TGCGCCAGCAGCTCGATGACAGGGGTAGAGACCCAGTACTTC. It is translated as CASSSMTGVETQYF.

The V gene is TRBV5-1, the J gene TRBJ1-2; D is ambiguous. Germline-derived CDR1 and CDR2 are SGHRS and YFSETQ. CDR3 length equals 14 residues. The V and J ends lost 0 bases and 0 bases respectively, with 6 bases between them. The CDR3 loop is CASSLVTANYGYTF. CDR3 nucleotides: TGCGCCAGCAGCTTGGTTACAGCTAACTATGGCTACACCTTC.

This clone was seen a handful of times. The genes are TRBV4-3 and TRBJ2-7; 7 bases map to TRBD1. V lost 1 base and J lost 1; bases outside the gene matches: 10. The CDR3 length is 17 residues. Germline CDR1 LGHNA, CDR2 YSLEER. CDR3 in amino acids: CASSQVGNRGYSYEQYF. The CDR3 DNA reads TGCGCCAGCAGCCAAGTAGGAAACAGGGGCTATTCCTACGAGCAGTACTTC.

This chain links TRBV6-6 with TRBJ1-1; weak D call: TRBD1 (5 bases). V gave up 2 bases and J gave up 1 base, with 8 bases separating them. In germline, CDR1 is MNHNY, CDR2 SVGAGI (reference sequence). This CDR3 is built from 14 residues. The CDR3: CASSYLQANTEAFF. In nucleotides, the CDR3 is TGTGCCAGCAGTTACCTACAGGCGAACACTGAAGCTTTCTTT.

This chain links TRBV28 with TRBJ2-5; 11 bases are a match to TRBD1. The CDR3 has 16 residues. V was pared by 0 bases and J by 2 bases, with 2 bases of the junction left unmatched. Germline V gene data show CDR1 as MDHEN and CDR2 as SYDVKM. The DNA of the CDR3 is TGTGCCAGCAGTTTATGGGGGACAGGGGGACAAGAGACCCAGTACTTC. Translated: CASSLWGTGGQETQYF.

For the CDR3, the DNA is TGTGCCAGCGGGGGACTAGCGGAACAATACAATGAGCAGTTCTTC. This encodes CASGGLAEQYNEQFF. This chain uses TRBV27 with TRBJ2-1, with TRBD2 identical over 11 bases. Germline CDR1 reads MNHEY; CDR2 reads SMNVEV (reference sequence). The CDR3 runs to 15 residues. V shed 8 bases, J shed 4 bases, and the junction held 7 bases outside the gene matches.

The chain couples TRBV7-2 to TRBJ2-6, with D possibly being TRBD1 (5 bases). Germline assignment: CDR1 SGHTA and CDR2 FQGNSA. The CDR3 runs 15 residues. Trimming pared 5 bases from V and 10 bases from J, leaving 18 bases between. The CDR3, as DNA: TGTGCCAGCAGCCCCCCGCCAGGGATGGTGAACGTCCTGACTTTC. It encodes CASSPPPGMVNVLTF.

This clone was seen just once. This chain links TRBV10-1 with TRBJ1-1; 9 nucleotides line up with TRBD1. The V segment lost 3 bases and the J segment 0 bases; nucleotides outside the gene matches: 8. CDR1 is WNHNN, CDR2 SYGVQD, per germline (reference sequence). This CDR3 is 17 amino acids long. DNA for the CDR3: TGCGCCAGCAGTGATCGGACAGGGGCCCACCTGAACACTGAAGCTTTCTTT. Translating it yields CASSDRTGAHLNTEAFF.

The chain links TRBV15 to TRBJ1-2; 11 nucleotides align to TRBD1. Germline trimming cut 8 bases from V and 3 bases from J; bases unmatched to any gene: 2. CDR1 is LNHNV and CDR2 is YYDKDF in the germline V gene (reference sequence). The CDR3 loop spans 13 amino acids. This chain's CDR3 is CATQDRGHYGYTF. The CDR3 DNA reads as TGTGCCACCCAGGACAGGGGGCACTATGGCTACACCTTC.

The chain employs TRBV6-1 and TRBJ1-1; no clear D gene. Per germline, CDR1 MNHNS and CDR2 SASEGT. The V gene lost 3 bases and the J gene lost 5 bases, with 10 bases spanning the gap. CDR3 length: 13 residues. CDR3 in amino acids: CASSDRSRTEAFF. The CDR3, as DNA: TGTGCCAGCAGTGATAGGAGTCGTACTGAAGCTTTCTTT.

CDR3 region: CASSFDRDLEQYF. The CDR3 coding sequence is TGTGCCAGCAGCTTCGACAGGGATCTCGAGCAGTACTTC. The V and J genes are TRBV7-3 and TRBJ2-7, with 7 bases matching TRBD1. The CDR3 loop spans 13 amino acids. Trimming removed 3 bases from V and 6 bases from J; junction bases left unmatched: 5. Germline values: CDR1 SGHTA, CDR2 FQGTGA.

Comments on this clone: Different DNA sequences within this sample yield the same CDR3. The chain is built from TRBV7-2 and TRBJ1-1, with D perhaps matching TRBD1 (6 bases). V was pared by 0 bases and J by 2 bases, with 10 bases between. The V gene's germline CDR1 is SGHTA and CDR2 FQGNSA. The CDR3 is 15 amino acids. The CDR3 DNA follows: TGTGCCAGCAGCTTAGCGGGGGGGCCAAACACTGAAGCTTTCTTT. Residues: CASSLAGGPNTEAFF.

This rearrangement joins TRBV18 to TRBJ2-5, with D possibly matching TRBD1 (5 bases). Germline CDR1 KGHSH, CDR2 LQKENI. V was pared by 6 bases and J by 5 bases, with 13 bases between. The CDR3 is 13 amino acids. The CDR3 protein is CASSPARVETQYF. In nucleotides, the CDR3 is TGTGCCAGCTCCCCCGCCAGGGTCGAGACCCAGTACTTC.

The table lists this clone with a few counts. This rearrangement joins TRBV5-4 to TRBJ2-7; 12 nucleotides line up with TRBD2. Germline loops: CDR1 SGHNT, CDR2 YYREEE (reference sequence). Losses at the gene ends were 1 base for V and 6 bases for J; bases not matched to a gene: 5. CDR3 length: 15 amino acids. The CDR3 coding sequence is TGTGCCAGCAGCTTGCGGACTAGCGGGGTTTCCGAGCAGTACTTC. The encoded protein is CASSLRTSGVSEQYF.

This clone came up once. The rearrangement joins TRBV7-9 to TRBJ1-3; D remains ambiguous. V lost 1 base and J lost 2, with 12 bases in between. Germline V gene data show CDR1 as SEHNR and CDR2 as FQNEAQ (reference sequence). CDR3 length equals 16 residues. The CDR3 region has the DNA TGTGCCAGCAGCTTAGGTCCCCCGGTGGCTGGAAACACCATATATTTT. Translation: CASSLGPPVAGNTIYF.

CDR3 bases: TGTGCCAGCAGCATCTACAGGGACGAGCAGTACTTC. Residues: CASSIYRDEQYF. J is TRBJ2-7 and V is TRBV6-5; D may be TRBD1 (6 bases). The CDR3 extends over 12 amino acids. Trimming took 6 bases from V and 5 from J, leaving 11 bases between them. The germline V gene encodes CDR1 MNHEY and CDR2 SVGAGI.

V usage is TRBV5-1 and J usage is TRBJ1-1, with 7 bases matching TRBD1. CDR1 and CDR2 from the germline V gene are SGHRS and YFSETQ. V shed 4 bases, J shed 0 bases, and the junction held 3 bases outside the gene matches. CDR3 size: 14 residues. CDR3 sequence (DNA): TGCGCCAGCAGCAGGGACAGTCTGAACACTGAAGCTTTCTTT. It is translated as CASSRDSLNTEAFF.

The V call is TRBV5-4, the J call TRBJ1-2, with no clear D. The germline gives CDR1 SGHNT, CDR2 YYREEE (reference sequence). CDR3 size: 15 residues. V was clipped by 2 bases and J by 0 bases, with 11 bases between them. CDR3 residues: CASSFVGGSNYGYTF. The DNA for the CDR3 is TGTGCCAGCAGCTTTGTCGGCGGATCTAACTATGGCTACACCTTC.